This TCR beta chain was recovered during a study of T cells in Graves' hyperthyroidism and ophthalmopathy. This clonotype has a count of ten or more. Antigen specificity is unknown. If no ophthalmopathy progression occurred within 18 months, Graves' hyperthyroidism was stable. Study results and limitations: Ophthalmopathy was identified by the model a median 6.5 months ahead of onset. Most thyroid clonotypes that were expanded above 0.001 also turned up in blood.

Amplification of TCR beta CDR3 regions was performed using RNA transcripts as template. Researchers ran a first-round RT-PCR on the TCR CDR3 using the HTBI primer set. TCRdb re-called the multiplex PCR reads with MiXCR, one entry per CDR3 protein. Of approximately 590,000 distinct CDR3 sequences in the sample, around 45% were seen once. The specimen was peripheral blood or thyroid tissue (not recorded which). The receptor's source is a woman aged 18-29 years with Graves' hyperthyroidism.

As DNA, the CDR3 is TGCAGCGTTGTGGAGAGGGGGGCACGCACTGAAGCTTTCTTT. Protein product: CSVVERGARTEAFF. The rearrangement links TRBV29-1 to TRBJ1-1; TRBD1 might be the D (6 bases). V was cut by 4 bases and J by 4 bases, with 16 bases left in between. The CDR3 covers 14 residues. The germline V gene encodes CDR1 SQVTM and CDR2 ANQGSEA.